These 10 T cell receptor beta chains were all obtained from the same sample, sequenced in a study of T cells in Graves' hyperthyroidism and ophthalmopathy. Amplification of TCR beta CDR3 regions used RNA as the template. Researchers ran a first-round RT-PCR on the TCR CDR3 using the HTBI primer set. MiXCR, run by TCRdb on the multiplex PCR reads, gives a single entry per CDR3 protein. The sample yields about 600,000 distinct CDR3 sequences, around 14% seen once. The sequenced sample was blood. The source of these receptors is a woman aged 18-29 years with Graves' ophthalmopathy.

This clonotype occurred many times. The V call is TRBV13, the J call TRBJ2-1; TRBD2 aligns across 8 bases. The CDR3 length is 16 residues. Germline CDR1 is PRHDT and CDR2 is FYEKMQ (reference sequence). The junction had 10 bases not matched to a gene; V was cut back by 5 bases and J by 4 bases. The CDR3 nucleotides read TGTGCCAGCAGCGGAGAGACTAGCGTACTTTACAATGAGCAGTTCTTC. Translated: CASSGETSVLYNEQFF.

There are many counts of this clonotype. This chain uses TRBV27 with TRBJ1-1; 10 nucleotides agree with TRBD1. V shed 5 bases, J shed 5 bases, and the junction held 11 bases outside the gene matches. CDR1 is MNHEY and CDR2 is SMNVEV in the germline V gene (reference sequence). The CDR3 runs to 16 residues. The CDR3 reads CASSNGVGQGGTEAFF. CDR3 coding DNA: TGTGCCAGCAGTAATGGCGTCGGACAGGGGGGAACTGAAGCTTTCTTT.

This clonotype was counted many times. The CDR3: CASSSSAGTQYF. CDR3 DNA sequence: TGTGCCAGCAGTTCCAGCGCCGGGACCCAGTACTTC. The chain has TRBV12-3 or TRBV12-4 and TRBJ2-5; D is unclear. This CDR3 has 12 residues. V dropped 4 bases and J dropped 7 bases, with 10 bases sitting between them.

The table lists this clonotype with a few counts. The chain couples TRBV9 to TRBJ1-2, with a possible D match to TRBD1 (5 bases). Deletions cut 2 bases from V and 6 bases from J, with 14 bases between. Germline V CDR1 and CDR2: SGDLS, YYNGEE. CDR3 length equals 14 residues. CDR3 region: CASSVAGSSDGYTF. In DNA form, the CDR3 reads TGTGCCAGCAGCGTTGCAGGGTCGTCTGATGGCTACACCTTC.

The chain is built from TRBV7-6 and TRBJ2-5; D call uncertain. The CDR3 sequence is 15 residues long. Germline CDR1 reads SGHVS; CDR2 reads FNYEAQ. Trimming left V 5 bases short and J 7 bases short, with 20 bases between. CDR3 loop: CASSPPYKARWTQYF. Here the CDR3 DNA reads TGTGCCAGCAGCCCCCCTTATAAGGCTAGGTGGACCCAGTACTTC.

This clonotype was observed at least ten times. The rearrangement joins TRBV6-1 to TRBJ1-1; 7 positions agree with TRBD1. Per germline, CDR1 MNHNS and CDR2 SASEGT. The CDR3 spans 13 residues. Losses at the gene ends were 5 bases for V and 5 bases for J; bases not matched to a gene: 5. The CDR3 sequence: CASSPGGSTEAFF. Written as DNA, the CDR3 is TGTGCCAGCAGTCCAGGGGGGTCGACTGAAGCTTTCTTT.

This clonotype was seen a few times. The chain joins TRBV20-1 to TRBJ2-2, with 10 bases that match TRBD2. V dropped 3 bases and J dropped 8; count of bases not matched to a gene: 21. Germline V lookup: CDR1 DFQATT, CDR2 SNEGSKA (reference sequence). This CDR3 has 19 amino acids. CDR3 amino acids: CSASAIGPGLAGVRGELFF. The DNA for the CDR3 is TGCAGTGCTAGTGCGATTGGACCCGGGCTAGCGGGAGTAAGAGGGGAGCTGTTTTTT.

The sample holds a few counts of this clonotype. CDR3 region: CAWGATNEKLFF. The CDR3 nucleotides read TGTGCCTGGGGCGCCACTAATGAAAAACTGTTTTTT. The gene calls are TRBV30 and TRBJ1-4; D not certain. The germline V gene encodes CDR1 GTSNPN and CDR2 SVGIG (reference sequence). The CDR3 sequence is 12 residues long. The V end was cut by 5 bases, the J end by 2 bases, with 6 bases between.

This clonotype was counted at least ten times. The chain has TRBV30 and TRBJ2-1, with 10 positions matching TRBD1. This CDR3 has 15 amino acids. Germline V gene lookup returns CDR1 GTSNPN and CDR2 SVGIG (reference sequence). V was clipped by 5 bases and J by 12 bases; unmatched bases: 16. The CDR3 coding sequence is TGTGCCTGGCTCCAGGAGGGACAGGGGAGAGGGGGGCAGTTCTTC. This sequence encodes CAWLQEGQGRGGQFF.

The sample holds many counts of this clonotype. V gene TRBV9 combines with J gene TRBJ2-5; 7 bases agree with TRBD2. The CDR3 covers 14 residues. Trimming at V came to 8 bases and at J to 0 bases, leaving 7 bases not matched to a gene. Germline loops: CDR1 SGDLS, CDR2 YYNGEE. CDR3 DNA sequence: TGTGCCAGGGGGGAGCGGGGCGACCAAGAGACCCAGTACTTC. Translation: CARGERGDQETQYF.